The 17 T cell receptor beta chains below were found in one sample sequenced in a study of blood T cell repertoires in COVID-19. The table came from immunoSEQ multiplex PCR; TCRdb's copy has only in-frame clones and leaves some out. The data hold 200,000 or so clones, with over 75% observed a single time. Sequenced: PBMCs or T cells enriched from blood (not recorded which). The origin of the receptors is a woman between 35 and 50 years old with acute COVID-19.

The rearrangement uses TRBV7-9 and TRBJ2-7, with D possibly being TRBD2 (5 bases). V lost 1 base and J lost 5, with 9 bases in between. Germline V lookup: CDR1 SEHNR, CDR2 FQNEAQ (reference sequence). The CDR3 extends over 13 amino acids. CDR3 sequence (DNA): TGTGCCAGCAGCTTAGGGGGAGTCCACGAGCAGTACTTC. It is translated as CASSLGGVHEQYF.

The chain couples TRBV3-1 (or the pseudogene TRBV3-2) to TRBJ1-2, with 7 bases aligning to TRBD1. V lost 4 bases to trimming and J lost 3 bases; unmatched junction nucleotides: 11. Germline CDR1 is LGHDT and CDR2 is YNNKEL (reference sequence). This CDR3 is 16 amino acids long. The CDR3 region has the DNA TGTGCCAGCAGCCTCCGGCAGCACAGGGGAGACTATGGCTACACCTTC. The encoded protein is CASSLRQHRGDYGYTF.

J is TRBJ1-4 and V is TRBV14; D uncertain. This CDR3 has 16 residues. Germline V lookup: CDR1 SGHDN, CDR2 FVKESK. V was shortened by 0 bases and J by 8 bases, with 16 bases between the two germline ends. DNA for the CDR3: TGTGCCAGCAGCCAAGATCGGAGCAGCGTTGGAGAAAAACTGTTTTTT. It codes for CASSQDRSSVGEKLFF.

The chain's CDR3 is CASSGQGANQPQHF. Here the CDR3 DNA reads TGTGCCAGCAGCGGGCAGGGGGCCAACCAGCCCCAGCATTTT. The gene calls are TRBV27 and TRBJ1-5, with TRBD1 identical over 8 bases. The germline V gene has CDR1 MNHEY and CDR2 SMNVEV (reference sequence). The CDR3 contains 14 residues. The junction had 8 bases not matched to a gene; V was cut back by 6 bases and J by 7 bases.

This chain connects TRBV19 to TRBJ1-1, with 7 nucleotides matching TRBD1. Germline CDR1 LNHDA, CDR2 SQIVND (reference sequence). V dropped 4 bases and J dropped 0; count of bases not matched to a gene: 8. The CDR3 runs to 16 residues. DNA for the CDR3: TGTGCCAGTAGTACAGGGGGTAATTCAATGAACACTGAAGCTTTCTTT. Translation gives CASSTGGNSMNTEAFF.

The chain joins TRBV6-5 to TRBJ1-2, with 9 bases identical to TRBD1. This CDR3 comprises 15 residues. Germline values: CDR1 MNHEY, CDR2 SVGAGI. Trimming took 2 bases from V and 3 from J; bases not matched to a gene: 4. CDR3 nucleotide sequence: TGTGCCAGCAGTTACCACAGGGGGCGGGACTATGGCTACACCTTC. It yields the protein CASSYHRGRDYGYTF.

This clone was detected once. This chain uses TRBV5-1 with TRBJ1-2; 10 bases fit TRBD1. The germline V gene has CDR1 SGHRS and CDR2 YFSETQ. Trimming at V came to 4 bases and at J to 2 bases, leaving 5 bases not matched to a gene. The CDR3 is made up of 15 amino acids. DNA of the CDR3: TGCGCCAGCAGCCAAGACAGGGGGCGAAACTATGGCTACACCTTC. This gives the protein CASSQDRGRNYGYTF.

This chain links TRBV18 with TRBJ2-3; 10 nucleotides align to TRBD1. Germline trimming cut 3 bases from V and 5 bases from J; bases unmatched to any gene: 5. Per germline, CDR1 KGHSH and CDR2 LQKENI. The CDR3 totals 15 residues. The DNA for the CDR3 is TGTGCCAGCTCACCCGGGACAGGGGTGGTAGATACGCAGTATTTT. Its translation is CASSPGTGVVDTQYF.

The chain links TRBV7-8 to TRBJ2-1, with 10 positions matching TRBD2. Germline V gene data show CDR1 as SGHVS and CDR2 as FQNEAQ. The CDR3 extends over 16 amino acids. The V gene end was trimmed by 5 bases and the J gene end by 0 bases; junction bases not matched to a gene: 4. The CDR3 DNA sequence: TGTGCCAGCAGCCTACCTAGCGGGAGCTCCTACAATGAGCAGTTCTTC. Protein: CASSLPSGSSYNEQFF.

The genes are TRBV7-6 and TRBJ1-6; D gene uncertain. This CDR3 comprises 20 residues. Germline CDR1 reads SGHVS; CDR2 reads FNYEAQ. V was cut by 0 bases and J by 0 bases, with 18 bases left in between. This CDR3 is CASSLARNHVANSYNSPLHF. The CDR3 region has the DNA TGTGCCAGCAGCTTAGCGCGGAATCATGTAGCCAACTCCTATAATTCACCCCTCCACTTT.

The chain has TRBV18 and TRBJ2-7, with 12 nucleotides matching TRBD2. The CDR3 is made up of 16 amino acids. Germline V gene sequence: CDR1 KGHSH, CDR2 LQKENI. V was clipped by 1 base and J by 4 bases; unmatched bases: 5. The CDR3 spells CASSPLRTSGMYEQYF. CDR3 sequence (DNA): TGTGCCAGCTCACCACTTAGGACTAGCGGGATGTACGAGCAGTACTTC.

The chain employs TRBV5-4 and TRBJ2-1; possible D gene TRBD2, 6 bases. CDR1 is SGHNT, CDR2 YYREEE, per germline (reference sequence). Trimming pared 0 bases from V and 0 bases from J, leaving 16 bases between. The CDR3 consists of 18 residues. The CDR3 sequence is CASSLDISGLGSYNEQFF. CDR3 nucleotide sequence: TGTGCCAGCAGCTTGGACATCTCGGGACTCGGCTCCTACAATGAGCAGTTCTTC.

The J gene is TRBJ1-1, the V gene TRBV5-1, with TRBD1 matching 7 bases. Germline CDR1 and CDR2: SGHRS and YFSETQ. V shed 3 bases, J shed 2 bases, and the junction held 13 bases outside the gene matches. There are 17 residues in the CDR3. As DNA, the CDR3 is TGCGCCAGCAGCTCAGCGACAGGGCCACTAATTAACACTGAAGCTTTCTTT. Amino acid sequence: CASSSATGPLINTEAFF.

This clone appeared a single time. This chain joins TRBV5-1 and TRBJ2-6, with D possibly matching TRBD2 (6 bases). The V and J ends lost 2 bases and 3 bases respectively, with 12 bases between them. The CDR3 length is 16 residues. CDR1 and CDR2 from the germline V gene are SGHRS and YFSETQ. Here the CDR3 DNA reads TGCGCCAGCAGCTTCGGGGGAGTCGGTGGGGCCAACGTCCTGACTTTC. This codes for CASSFGGVGGANVLTF. Using reference TRBV5-1 and TRBJ2-6 for the parts outside the CDR3, the full variable domain is KAGVTQTPRYLIKTRGQQVTLSCSPISGHRSVSWYQQTPGQGLQFLFEYFSETQRNKGNFPGRFSGRQFSNSRSEMNVSTLELGDSALYLCASSFGGVGGANVLTFGAGSRLTVL.

The genes are TRBV27 and TRBJ1-5; the D gene is possibly TRBD1 (5 bases). The germline gives CDR1 MNHEY, CDR2 SMNVEV (reference sequence). The V end was cut by 6 bases, the J end by 11 bases, with 17 bases between. The CDR3 extends over 13 amino acids. Here the CDR3 reads CASSPIKAGAQHF. The DNA of the CDR3 is TGTGCCAGCAGCCCTATTAAGGCGGGGGCCCAGCATTTT.

The chain employs TRBV30 and TRBJ2-1, with D unresolved. This CDR3 is 13 amino acids long. The germline V and J ends were trimmed by 4 bases and 3 bases, with 10 bases remaining between them. The germline V gene has CDR1 GTSNPN and CDR2 SVGIG (reference sequence). CDR3 amino acids: CAWTKPNYNEQFF. For the CDR3, the DNA is TGTGCCTGGACCAAACCTAACTACAATGAGCAGTTCTTC. Complete variable domain (other parts from reference TRBV30 and TRBJ2-1): SQTIHQWPATLVQPVGSPLSLECTVEGTSNPNLYWYRQAAGRGLQLLFYSVGIGQISSEVPQNLSASRPQDRQFILSSKKLLLSDSGFYLCAWTKPNYNEQFFGPGTRLTVL.

This chain's CDR3 is CASRLAGVYEQYF. The CDR3 nucleotides are TGTGCCAGCAGACTAGCGGGAGTGTACGAGCAGTACTTC. The chain is built from TRBV27 and TRBJ2-7; 11 nucleotides line up with TRBD2. The CDR3 loop spans 13 amino acids. The germline V gene has CDR1 MNHEY and CDR2 SMNVEV (reference sequence). Unmatched junction bases numbered 2, after V lost 6 bases and J lost 4 bases.